This note documents a single T cell receptor (beta chain) sequence. The data were taken from a study of T-cell reconstitution after alpha-beta-depleted transplantation in children. The TCRbeta library incorporated unique molecular identifiers. From the PCR reads, TCRdb called clonotypes with MiXCR, one entry per CDR3 protein. The sample has some 500,000 distinct CDR3 sequences; about 31% are singletons. From germline, CDR1 is DFQATT and CDR2 SNEGSKA (reference sequence). This CDR3 has 13 residues. Between the trimmed V and J ends, which lost 6 bases and 3 bases, there was a span of 13 bases. The sample here was PBMCs from the stem cell graft donor, taken from the stem cell graft. The chain has TRBV20-1 and TRBJ2-3; D is perhaps TRBD2 (7 bases). The sequence came from a human donor who donated a stem cell graft to a child with aplastic anemia. CDR3 in DNA: TGCAGTGCAACAAAGGGGGGGACAGATACGCAGTATTTT. Its protein product is CSATKGGTDTQYF.